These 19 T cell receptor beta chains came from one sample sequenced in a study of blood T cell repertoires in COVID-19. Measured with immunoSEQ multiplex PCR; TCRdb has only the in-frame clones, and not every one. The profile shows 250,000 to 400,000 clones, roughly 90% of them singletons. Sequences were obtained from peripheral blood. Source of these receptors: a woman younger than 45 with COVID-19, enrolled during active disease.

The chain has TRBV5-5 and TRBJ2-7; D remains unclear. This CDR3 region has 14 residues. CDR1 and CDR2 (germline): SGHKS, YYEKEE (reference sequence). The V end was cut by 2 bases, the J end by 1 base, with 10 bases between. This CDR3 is CASSFTVASYEQYF. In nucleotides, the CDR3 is TGTGCCAGCAGCTTCACAGTGGCTTCCTACGAGCAGTACTTC.

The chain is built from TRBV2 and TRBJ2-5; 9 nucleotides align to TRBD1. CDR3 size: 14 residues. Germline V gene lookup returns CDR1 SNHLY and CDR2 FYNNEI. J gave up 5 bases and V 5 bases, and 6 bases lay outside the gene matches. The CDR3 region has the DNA TGTGCCAGCAGTCAGGACAGGGGCGGGGAGACCCAGTACTTC. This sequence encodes CASSQDRGGETQYF.

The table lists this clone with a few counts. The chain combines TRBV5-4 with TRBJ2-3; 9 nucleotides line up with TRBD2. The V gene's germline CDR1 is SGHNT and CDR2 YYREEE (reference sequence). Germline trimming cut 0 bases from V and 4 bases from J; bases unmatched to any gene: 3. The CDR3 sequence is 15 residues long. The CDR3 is CASSLVAGVSDTQYF. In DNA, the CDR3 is TGTGCCAGCAGCTTGGTAGCGGGAGTGTCAGATACGCAGTATTTT.

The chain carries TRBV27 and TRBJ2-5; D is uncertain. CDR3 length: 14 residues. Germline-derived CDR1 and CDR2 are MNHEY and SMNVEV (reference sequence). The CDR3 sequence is CAKPPRCYQETQYF. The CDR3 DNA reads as TGTGCAAAGCCCCCTCGCTGCTACCAAGAGACCCAGTACTTC.

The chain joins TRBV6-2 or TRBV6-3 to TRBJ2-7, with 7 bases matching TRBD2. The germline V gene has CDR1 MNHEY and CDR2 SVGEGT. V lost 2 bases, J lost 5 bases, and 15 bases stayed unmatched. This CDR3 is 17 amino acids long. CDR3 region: CASSYGGVGVRLHEQYF. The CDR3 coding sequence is TGTGCCAGCAGTTACGGGGGGGTTGGCGTACGGTTGCACGAGCAGTACTTC.

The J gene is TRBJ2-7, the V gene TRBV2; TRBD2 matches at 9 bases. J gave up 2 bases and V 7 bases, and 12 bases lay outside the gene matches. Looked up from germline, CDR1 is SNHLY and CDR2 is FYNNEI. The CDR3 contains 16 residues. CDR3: CASNPRTSDLPYEQYF. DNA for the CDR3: TGTGCCAGCAACCCCCGGACTAGCGACCTTCCCTACGAGCAGTACTTC.

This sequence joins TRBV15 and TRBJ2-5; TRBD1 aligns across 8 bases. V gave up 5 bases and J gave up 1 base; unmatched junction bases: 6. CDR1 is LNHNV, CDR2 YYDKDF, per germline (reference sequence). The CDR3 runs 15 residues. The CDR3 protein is CATSGVGQGQETQYF. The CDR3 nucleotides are TGTGCCACCAGCGGAGTCGGACAGGGCCAAGAGACCCAGTACTTC.

CDR3 DNA sequence: TGTGCCAGTTCCCAAGGACAGGAGACCTCACCCCTCCACTTT. Its protein is CASSQGQETSPLHF. The chain links TRBV19 to TRBJ1-6; TRBD1 matches at 7 bases. J lost 10 bases, V lost 8 bases, and 11 bases had no gene match. Germline loops: CDR1 LNHDA, CDR2 SQIVND (reference sequence). The CDR3 contains 14 residues.

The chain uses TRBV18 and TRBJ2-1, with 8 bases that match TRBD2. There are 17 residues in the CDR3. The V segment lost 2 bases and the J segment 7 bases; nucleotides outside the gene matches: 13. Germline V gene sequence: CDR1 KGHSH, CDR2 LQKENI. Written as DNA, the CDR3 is TGTGCCAGCTCACCAACATCGGGACTAGGAAGGAGTAATGAGCAGTTCTTC. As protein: CASSPTSGLGRSNEQFF.

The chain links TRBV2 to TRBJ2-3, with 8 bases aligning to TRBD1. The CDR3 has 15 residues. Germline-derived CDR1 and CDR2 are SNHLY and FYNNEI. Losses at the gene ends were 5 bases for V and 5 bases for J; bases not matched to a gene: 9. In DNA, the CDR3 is TGTGCCAGCAGTAGGACGTACGGACAGGGAGATACGCAGTATTTT. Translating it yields CASSRTYGQGDTQYF. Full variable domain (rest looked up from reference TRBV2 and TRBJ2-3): EPEVTQTPSHQVTQMGQEVILRCVPISNHLYFYWYRQILGQKVEFLVSFYNNEISEKSEIFDDQFSVERPDGSNFTLKIRSTKLEDSAMYFCASSRTYGQGDTQYFGPGTRLTVL.

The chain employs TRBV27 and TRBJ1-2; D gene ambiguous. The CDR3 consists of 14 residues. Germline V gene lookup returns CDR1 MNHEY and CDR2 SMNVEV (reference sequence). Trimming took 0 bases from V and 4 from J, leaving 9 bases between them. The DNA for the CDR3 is TGTGCCAGCAGTTTATCACCCGGGATCTATGGCTACACCTTC. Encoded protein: CASSLSPGIYGYTF.

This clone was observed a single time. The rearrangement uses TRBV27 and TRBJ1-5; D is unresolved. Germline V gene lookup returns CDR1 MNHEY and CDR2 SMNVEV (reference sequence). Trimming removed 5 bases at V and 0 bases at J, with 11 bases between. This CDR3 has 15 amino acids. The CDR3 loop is CASSPDGYSNQPQHF. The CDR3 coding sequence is TGTGCCAGCAGTCCTGACGGGTATAGCAATCAGCCCCAGCATTTT.

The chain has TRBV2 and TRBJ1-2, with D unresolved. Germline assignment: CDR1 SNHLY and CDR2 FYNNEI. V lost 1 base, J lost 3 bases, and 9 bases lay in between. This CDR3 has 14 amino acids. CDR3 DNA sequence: TGTGCCAGCAGTGAAGGTCGCAGGTACTATGGCTACACCTTC. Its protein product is CASSEGRRYYGYTF.

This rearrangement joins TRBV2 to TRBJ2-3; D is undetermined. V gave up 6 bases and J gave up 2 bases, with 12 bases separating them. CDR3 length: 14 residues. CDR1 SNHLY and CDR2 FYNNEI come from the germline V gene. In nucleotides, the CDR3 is TGTGCCAGCAGCCCTTCGAGTTCCACAGATACGCAGTATTTT. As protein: CASSPSSSTDTQYF.

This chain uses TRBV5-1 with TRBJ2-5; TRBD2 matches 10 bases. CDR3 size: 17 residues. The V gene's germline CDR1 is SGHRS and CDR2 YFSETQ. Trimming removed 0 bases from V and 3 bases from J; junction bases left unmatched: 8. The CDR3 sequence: CASSLALAGGGKETQYF. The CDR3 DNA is TGCGCCAGCAGCTTGGCATTAGCGGGAGGTGGAAAAGAGACCCAGTACTTC.

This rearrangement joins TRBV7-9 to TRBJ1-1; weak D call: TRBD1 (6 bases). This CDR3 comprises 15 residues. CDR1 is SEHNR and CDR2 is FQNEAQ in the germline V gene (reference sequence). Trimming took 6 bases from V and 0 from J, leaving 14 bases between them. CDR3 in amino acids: CASRGKDRLNTEAFF. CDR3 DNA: TGTGCCAGCAGGGGCAAGGACAGATTGAACACTGAAGCTTTCTTT.

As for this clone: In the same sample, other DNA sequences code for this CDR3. CDR3 region: CASSPPGTGNQPQHF. CDR3 nucleotides: TGTGCCAGCTCACCACCGGGGACTGGCAATCAGCCCCAGCATTTT. V usage is TRBV18 and J usage is TRBJ1-5; tentatively, D is TRBD1 (5 bases). Germline CDR1 and CDR2: KGHSH and LQKENI. V lost 0 bases and J 2 bases, leaving 8 bases between the germline ends. This CDR3 has 15 residues.

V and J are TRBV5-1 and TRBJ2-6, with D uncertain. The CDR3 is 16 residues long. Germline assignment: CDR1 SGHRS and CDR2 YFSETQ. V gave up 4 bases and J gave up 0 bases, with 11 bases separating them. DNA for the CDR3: TGCGCCAGCAGCCCCAGGATGGGCTCTGGGGCCAACGTCCTGACTTTC. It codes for CASSPRMGSGANVLTF.

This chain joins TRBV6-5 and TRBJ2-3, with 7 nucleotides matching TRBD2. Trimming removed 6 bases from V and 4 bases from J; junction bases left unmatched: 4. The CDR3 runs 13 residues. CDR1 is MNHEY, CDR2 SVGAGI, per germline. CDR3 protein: CASRQGGSDTQYF. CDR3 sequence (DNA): TGTGCCAGCAGGCAGGGAGGGTCAGATACGCAGTATTTT.